This record concerns one T cell receptor beta chain sequence. This record belongs to a study of blood T cell repertoires in COVID-19. V shed 4 bases, J shed 10 bases, and the junction held 11 bases outside the gene matches. Germline values: CDR1 SGHRS, CDR2 YFSETQ. The CDR3 is 15 amino acids. Authors' processing steps: Estimated nucleated cell counts came from reference gene primer amplification. The repertoire was sequenced with immunoSEQ multiplex PCR; TCRdb's copy has only in-frame clones and lacks some. From that table come the V and J calls and clone size; the DNA was used to work out D and trimming. The sample includes approximately 300,000 clones, 80% to 90% of them seen just once.

Sequencing input: peripheral blood. This sequence was found in a woman in her forties with acute or convalescent COVID-19. The chain recombines TRBV5-1 with TRBJ1-6; 7 bases align to TRBD1. The CDR3 is CASSADRALGSPLHF. CDR3 sequence (DNA): TGCGCCAGCAGCGCAGACAGGGCCCTGGGGTCACCCCTCCACTTT. The complete variable domain, with remaining parts taken from reference TRBV5-1 and TRBJ1-6, reads KAGVTQTPRYLIKTRGQQVTLSCSPISGHRSVSWYQQTPGQGLQFLFEYFSETQRNKGNFPGRFSGRQFSNSRSEMNVSTLELGDSALYLCASSADRALGSPLHFGNGTRLTVT.